The 20 T cell receptor beta chains reported below all come from one sample, sequenced in a study of blood T cells in healthy people across ages (dated by TCRdb to about 2015). The library was generated by 5' RACE. TCRdb names Illumina HiSeq 2500 as the instrument used. A second PCR of roughly 7 to 12 cycles was performed with a sample-barcoded 5' primer and a J-beta primer mix. TCRdb handled the public reads itself, with Q25 trimming in fastp and clone calling in MiXCR, and kept productive beta chains. Every CDR3 protein is listed once, alongside the most common genes and DNA of its rows. Across this sample there are 650,000 to 1,000,000 distinct CDR3 sequences, with under 40% seen only once. The ten largest account for around 13% of the sample. The sample was blood. These receptor sequences come from a man younger than 30 in good health.

V and J are TRBV14 and TRBJ1-6, with no clear D. Germline V gene data show CDR1 as SGHDN and CDR2 as FVKESK. The CDR3 length is 15 residues. Deletions cut 6 bases from V and 5 bases from J, with 14 bases between. The CDR3 protein is CASRQNYSNNSPLHF. CDR3 nucleotide sequence: TGTGCCAGCAGACAAAACTACAGCAATAATTCACCCCTCCACTTT.

This clonotype was seen a handful of times. This rearrangement joins TRBV6-2 or TRBV6-3 to TRBJ2-7; 8 bases are shared with TRBD2. Trimming cost V 2 bases and J 4 bases; bases outside gene matches: 13. The CDR3 sequence is 17 residues long. Per germline, CDR1 MNHEY and CDR2 SVGEGT. The CDR3 spells CASSYLSAGDFLYEQYF. In DNA form, the CDR3 reads TGTGCCAGCAGTTACCTATCAGCGGGGGATTTTCTTTACGAGCAGTACTTC.

This clonotype has more than one count but fewer than ten. The chain uses TRBV12-3 or TRBV12-4 and TRBJ1-2; D is unresolved. The CDR3 has 14 residues. Trimming removed 5 bases at V and 8 bases at J, with 18 bases between. CDR3 nucleotides: TGTGCCAGCAGTGAAGCGGGCCCCTCCGCGGGCTACACCTTC. It is translated as CASSEAGPSAGYTF.

The chain recombines TRBV12-3 or TRBV12-4 with TRBJ1-5, with 7 nucleotides matching TRBD1. The CDR3 contains 14 residues. Losses at the gene ends were 6 bases for V and 11 bases for J; bases not matched to a gene: 13. CDR3 in DNA: TGTGCCAGCAGCCGGGACAGAGACCCTCAAGCCCAGCATTTT. It translates to CASSRDRDPQAQHF.

This clonotype was seen more than once but under ten times. V and J are TRBV7-2 and TRBJ1-1, with 9 bases that match TRBD1. The CDR3 sequence is 15 residues long. The V and J ends lost 2 bases and 5 bases, in that order; junction bases with no gene match: 6. Germline values: CDR1 SGHTA, CDR2 FQGNSA. CDR3 amino acids: CASSLRTGDRTEAFF. The CDR3 region has the DNA TGTGCCAGCAGCTTAAGGACAGGGGATCGGACTGAAGCTTTCTTT.

The chain links TRBV25-1 to TRBJ1-5, with D maybe TRBD1 (6 bases). The V end lost 8 bases, the J end lost 3 bases, and 14 bases lay between the germline ends. The CDR3 spans 14 residues. Germline V gives CDR1 MGHDK, CDR2 SYGVNS. Written as DNA, the CDR3 is TGTGCCAGCGGGGGCGACAGGACCAATCAGCCCCAGCATTTT. Its translation: CASGGDRTNQPQHF. The complete variable domain, with remaining parts taken from reference TRBV25-1 and TRBJ1-5, reads EADIYQTPRYLVIGTGKKITLECSQTMGHDKMYWYQQDPGMELHLIHYSYGVNSTEKGDLSSESTVSRIRTEHFPLTLESARPSHTSQYLCASGGDRTNQPQHFGDGTRLSIL.

This sequence joins TRBV5-5 and TRBJ2-5; TRBD2 aligns across 11 bases. The CDR3 is 15 residues long. Per the germline V gene, CDR1 is SGHKS and CDR2 is YYEKEE (reference sequence). Trimming removed 0 bases from V and 3 bases from J; junction bases left unmatched: 1. The CDR3 reads CASSLVGLAEETQYF. Written as DNA, the CDR3 is TGTGCCAGCAGCTTGGTGGGACTAGCGGAAGAGACCCAGTACTTC.

This clonotype has a handful of counts. The CDR3 region is CSAGAPDGHTF. The CDR3 DNA follows: TGCAGTGCTGGGGCCCCTGATGGACACACCTTC. The V call is TRBV20-1, the J call TRBJ1-2; TRBD1 might be the D (5 bases). V was pared by 5 bases and J by 12 bases, with 16 bases between. Germline CDR1 and CDR2: DFQATT and SNEGSKA (reference sequence). CDR3 length: 11 amino acids.

The chain links TRBV12-3 or TRBV12-4 to TRBJ2-5; 7 bases match TRBD2. The CDR3 is made up of 15 amino acids. V was clipped by 7 bases and J by 6 bases; unmatched bases: 14. Here the CDR3 DNA reads TGTGCCAGCACCCTCAGTGGGACTAAGAAGAAGACCCAGTACTTC. It yields the protein CASTLSGTKKKTQYF.

The rearrangement uses TRBV13 and TRBJ1-6; D remains ambiguous. This CDR3 region has 14 residues. V was shortened by 3 bases and J by 0 bases, with 3 bases between the two germline ends. The V gene's germline CDR1 is PRHDT and CDR2 FYEKMQ (reference sequence). For the CDR3, the DNA is TGTGCCAGCAGCTTTGGCTCCTATAATTCACCCCTCCACTTT. This sequence encodes CASSFGSYNSPLHF.

The chain uses TRBV7-9 and TRBJ2-7, with 8 bases fitting TRBD2. Germline CDR1 is SEHNR and CDR2 is FQNEAQ (reference sequence). The CDR3 runs to 15 residues. V lost 5 bases, J lost 0 bases, and 6 bases stayed unmatched. Here the CDR3 reads CASSPWGLGSYEQYF. The CDR3 DNA follows: TGTGCCAGCAGCCCTTGGGGACTAGGCTCCTACGAGCAGTACTTC.

This clonotype was counted at least ten times. The chain carries TRBV6-2 or TRBV6-3 and TRBJ2-5; TRBD1 matches 7 bases. Germline V gene data show CDR1 as MNHEY and CDR2 as SVGEGT. The CDR3 is 13 amino acids. J lost 3 bases, V lost 6 bases, and 4 bases had no gene match. The CDR3 region is CASRDGTEETQYF. Written as DNA, the CDR3 is TGTGCCAGCAGGGACGGGACAGAAGAGACCCAGTACTTC.

J is TRBJ1-1 and V is TRBV29-1, with D possibly being TRBD1 (6 bases). The V end was cut by 0 bases, the J end by 11 bases, with 19 bases between. CDR1 and CDR2 (germline): SQVTM, ANQGSEA. This CDR3 spans 14 amino acids. This chain's CDR3 is CSVEDRAGVTGAFF. The CDR3 coding sequence is TGCAGCGTTGAAGATAGGGCAGGGGTAACGGGGGCTTTCTTT.

The V call is TRBV20-1, the J call TRBJ1-5, with 8 positions matching TRBD1. The V segment lost 3 bases and the J segment 4 bases; nucleotides outside the gene matches: 5. The germline CDR1 and CDR2 sequences are DFQATT and SNEGSKA (reference sequence). The CDR3 has 14 amino acids. This CDR3 is CSARGRTGNQPQHF. In DNA form, the CDR3 reads TGCAGTGCTAGGGGCCGGACAGGGAATCAGCCCCAGCATTTT.

A single count supports this clonotype. This chain connects TRBV7-2 to TRBJ2-1; 8 nucleotides line up with TRBD2. This CDR3 has 14 residues. Germline CDR1 is SGHTA and CDR2 is FQGNSA. V shed 1 base, J shed 6 bases, and the junction held 2 bases outside the gene matches. CDR3 DNA sequence: TGTGCCAGCAGCTTAGTAGCGGGGAGCAATGAGCAGTTCTTC. This sequence encodes CASSLVAGSNEQFF.

The V call is TRBV6-5, the J call TRBJ2-1; D is possibly TRBD1 or TRBD2 (6 bases each). The last part of the DNA fits TRBJ2-7 better; the J call may be wrong. The germline V gene encodes CDR1 MNHEY and CDR2 SVGAGI. The CDR3 consists of 16 residues. CDR3 amino acids: CASSYSMGGRAYEQYF. The CDR3 bases are TGTGCCAGCAGTTACTCGATGGGGGGCAGGGCCTACGAGCAGTACTTC.

Only a few counts were recorded for this clonotype. The V call is TRBV12-3 or TRBV12-4, the J call TRBJ1-3; D is unresolved. V lost 2 bases to trimming and J lost 0 bases, with 8 bases between them. The CDR3 totals 15 residues. The DNA of the CDR3 is TGTGCCAGCAGTTTATTATCGGGCTCTGGAAACACCATATATTTT. Amino acid sequence: CASSLLSGSGNTIYF.

This clonotype was detected only a few times. The chain links TRBV6-5 to TRBJ2-2; TRBD1 or TRBD2 may be the D gene (5 bases each). The ends were cut back, 3 bases at V and 2 bases at J, with 10 bases in the middle. The CDR3 sequence is 15 residues long. CDR1 is MNHEY, CDR2 SVGAGI, per germline. The CDR3 DNA reads TGTGCCAGCAGTTATGACGGGACCAACACCGGGGAGCTGTTTTTT. It yields the protein CASSYDGTNTGELFF.

The chain employs TRBV2 and TRBJ2-1; no reliable D call. In germline, CDR1 is SNHLY, CDR2 FYNNEI. CDR3 length: 12 amino acids. V dropped 1 base and J dropped 15 bases, with 13 bases sitting between them. The CDR3 protein is CASSEGGMTRFF. CDR3 nucleotide sequence: TGTGCCAGCAGTGAAGGGGGTATGACACGGTTCTTC.

With regard to this clonotype: A read error is possible here, since a much larger clone lies one base away. The chain is built from TRBV20-1 and TRBJ2-3, with 9 bases fitting TRBD2. This CDR3 is built from 14 residues. Germline CDR1 DFQATT, CDR2 SNEGSKA (reference sequence). The junction had 8 bases not matched to a gene; V was cut back by 5 bases and J by 5 bases. The CDR3 protein is CSAPPAGGVDTQYF. The CDR3 DNA sequence: TGCAGTGCTCCTCCAGCGGGGGGTGTAGATACGCAGTATTTT.